This T cell receptor (beta chain) was recorded in a study of cytotoxic CD8 clonotypes in ibrutinib-treated CLL. Across the whole study: Among the patients, roughly ten presented as relapsed/refractory and about 16 as treatment-naive; fewer than 18 showed unmutated IGHV. Study-wide results and caveats: A difference in sampling times existed between sustained-remission and progressing patients. Contraction or stability on treatment characterized the public clonotypes, which were uncommon. Clonality went up at ibrutinib response and then declined back toward baseline at progression.

The data were produced by immunoSEQ multiplex PCR, yet TCRdb's version contains in-frame clones alone and is incomplete. The sample includes roughly 150,000 clones, about 88% of them seen just once. Comment on this clone: Its cognate antigen is unknown.

Looked up from germline, CDR1 is LNHDA and CDR2 is SQIVND (reference sequence). CDR3 length: 14 amino acids. V was clipped by 7 bases and J by 7 bases, with 17 bases between them. This TCR derives from a human donor with chronic lymphocytic leukemia. Sequenced material: PBMCs, taken at disease progression, from a patient treated with ibrutinib. The chain uses TRBV19 and TRBJ1-5, with D possibly being TRBD1 (5 bases). CDR3 in amino acids: CASIGTPGAQPQHF. The CDR3, as DNA: TGTGCCAGTATTGGGACGCCTGGGGCCCAGCCCCAGCATTTT. The whole variable domain, filled in from reference TRBV19 and TRBJ1-5, reads DGGITQSPKYLFRKEGQNVTLSCEQNLNHDAMYWYRQDPGQGLRLIYYSQIVNDFQKGDIAEGYSVSREKKESFPLTVTSAQKNPTAFYLCASIGTPGAQPQHFGDGTRLSIL.